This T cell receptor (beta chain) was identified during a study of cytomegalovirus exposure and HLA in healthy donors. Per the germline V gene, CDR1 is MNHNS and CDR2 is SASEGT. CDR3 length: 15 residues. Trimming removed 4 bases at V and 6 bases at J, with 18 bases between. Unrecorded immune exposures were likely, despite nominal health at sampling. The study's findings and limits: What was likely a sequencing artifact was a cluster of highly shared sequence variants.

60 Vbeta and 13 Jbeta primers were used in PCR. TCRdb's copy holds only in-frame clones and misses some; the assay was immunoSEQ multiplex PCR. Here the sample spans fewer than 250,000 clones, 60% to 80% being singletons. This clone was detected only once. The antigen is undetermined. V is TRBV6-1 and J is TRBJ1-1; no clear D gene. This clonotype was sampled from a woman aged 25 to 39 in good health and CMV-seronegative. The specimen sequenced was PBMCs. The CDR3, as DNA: TGTGCCAGCAGTGCAGGTCGTCGTGGCAGGCCTGAAGCTTTCTTT. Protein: CASSAGRRGRPEAFF.